Shown below are 17 T cell receptor beta chains from a single sample sequenced in a study of blood T cell repertoires in COVID-19. TCRdb's copy holds only in-frame clones and misses some; the assay was immunoSEQ multiplex PCR. The data contain 250,000 to 300,000 clones, around 84% of them seen just once; the ten biggest clones take up approximately 5%. Sequenced sample: PBMCs or T cells enriched from blood (not recorded which). The receptor set was obtained from a man aged 40-50 years who had been exposed to COVID-19.

The rearrangement joins TRBV2 to TRBJ2-5; TRBD2 might be the D (6 bases). The CDR3 runs to 14 residues. V was shortened by 4 bases and J by 7 bases, with 16 bases between the two germline ends. Looked up from germline, CDR1 is SNHLY and CDR2 is FYNNEI. The CDR3 DNA sequence: TGTGCCAGCAGTGTGGAGGGTACTATGGGGACCCAGTACTTC. It yields the protein CASSVEGTMGTQYF.

The CDR3 nucleotides read TGTGCCAGCAGCGCGGCCCGGAATGAAAAACTGTTTTTT. Its translation is CASSAARNEKLFF. The J gene is TRBJ1-4, the V gene TRBV5-8; D is unresolved. Germline lookup yields CDR1 SGHTS and CDR2 YDEGEE. The CDR3 totals 13 residues. The V gene lost 4 bases and the J gene lost 5 bases, with 9 bases spanning the gap. Full variable domain (missing parts from reference TRBV5-8 and TRBJ1-4): EAGVTQSPTHLIKTRGQQATLRCSPISGHTSVYWYQQALGLGLQFLLWYDEGEERNRGNFPPRFSGRQFPNYSSELNVNALELEDSALYLCASSAARNEKLFFGSGTQLSVL.

The count of this clone is one. The V and J genes are TRBV7-2 and TRBJ2-1, with TRBD2 matching over 9 bases. CDR1 and CDR2 (germline): SGHTA, FQGNSA. Trimming took 2 bases from V and 3 from J; bases not matched to a gene: 2. The CDR3 loop spans 15 amino acids. For the CDR3, the DNA is TGTGCCAGCAGCTTAAATAGCGGGAGCTACAATGAGCAGTTCTTC. This codes for CASSLNSGSYNEQFF.

V gene TRBV7-9 combines with J gene TRBJ2-1; 8 nucleotides align to TRBD2. Germline CDR1 is SEHNR and CDR2 is FQNEAQ (reference sequence). The V and J ends lost 5 bases and 1 base, in that order; junction bases with no gene match: 4. The CDR3 spans 15 residues. The CDR3 DNA is TGTGCCAGCAGCATAGAGCGGGAGTCCTACAATGAGCAGTTCTTC. Residues: CASSIERESYNEQFF.

The V gene is TRBV2, the J gene TRBJ2-5; tentative D call: TRBD2 (6 bases). The V and J ends lost 2 bases and 1 base respectively, with 14 bases between them. The CDR3 totals 16 residues. Per the germline V gene, CDR1 is SNHLY and CDR2 is FYNNEI. The CDR3 loop reads CASSEMGGDIQETQYF. Written as DNA, the CDR3 is TGTGCCAGCAGTGAAATGGGGGGAGACATCCAAGAGACCCAGTACTTC.

The sample holds a few counts of this clone. The J gene is TRBJ1-4, the V gene TRBV5-5, with 8 bases lining up with TRBD1. The V gene's germline CDR1 is SGHKS and CDR2 YYEKEE (reference sequence). The ends lost 2 bases at V and 17 bases at J; junction bases unmatched: 5. The CDR3 spans 11 residues. CDR3 bases: TGTGCCAGCAGCTTAAGGGGACAGGAATTTTTT. It encodes CASSLRGQEFF. Using reference TRBV5-5 and TRBJ1-4 for the parts outside the CDR3, the full variable domain is DAGVTQSPTHLIKTRGQQVTLRCSPISGHKSVSWYQQVLGQGPQFIFQYYEKEERGRGNFPDRFSARQFPNYSSELNVNALLLGDSALYLCASSLRGQEFFGSGTQLSVL.

The chain combines TRBV19 with TRBJ1-2; D perhaps matches TRBD1 (6 bases). The germline gives CDR1 LNHDA, CDR2 SQIVND (reference sequence). CDR3 length equals 16 residues. Trimming pared 5 bases from V and 4 bases from J, leaving 20 bases between. The CDR3 reads CASSQSTIGGSYGYTF. CDR3 bases: TGTGCCAGTAGTCAGTCAACAATTGGGGGCAGCTATGGCTACACCTTC.

V usage is TRBV28 and J usage is TRBJ1-6, with 7 bases lining up with TRBD1. The ends lost 7 bases at V and 7 bases at J; junction bases unmatched: 10. The CDR3 spans 15 residues. CDR1 and CDR2 (germline): MDHEN, SYDVKM. This CDR3 is CASMNPDRTNSPLHF. The CDR3 DNA is TGTGCCAGCATGAACCCGGACAGGACAAATTCACCCCTCCACTTT.

The V call is TRBV13, the J call TRBJ1-1, with TRBD1 matching 8 bases. Germline V gene lookup returns CDR1 PRHDT and CDR2 FYEKMQ (reference sequence). V dropped 5 bases and J dropped 2; count of bases not matched to a gene: 10. There are 16 residues in the CDR3. The CDR3: CASSAVRTGPNTEAFF. In nucleotides, the CDR3 is TGTGCCAGCAGCGCGGTCAGGACAGGGCCCAACACTGAAGCTTTCTTT.

This rearrangement joins TRBV6-5 to TRBJ2-1, with 11 bases that match TRBD2. The CDR3 consists of 13 residues. The ends lost 7 bases at V and 7 bases at J; junction bases unmatched: 3. Germline loops: CDR1 MNHEY, CDR2 SVGAGI. In DNA, the CDR3 is TGTGCCAGCAAGACTAGCGGGAAAAATGAGCAGTTCTTC. Residues: CASKTSGKNEQFF.

For the CDR3, the DNA is TGTGCCAGCAGGAAAACTAGCGGGAGCGGCACAGATACGCAGTATTTT. It is translated as CASRKTSGSGTDTQYF. The chain carries TRBV2 and TRBJ2-3; 11 bases fit TRBD2. Germline V gene lookup returns CDR1 SNHLY and CDR2 FYNNEI. The length of the CDR3 is 16 residues. The junction had 6 bases not matched to a gene; V was cut back by 6 bases and J by 1 base.

The chain has TRBV5-1 and TRBJ2-7, with D possibly TRBD1 on 5 matching bases. CDR1 and CDR2 from the germline V gene are SGHRS and YFSETQ. This CDR3 spans 14 amino acids. V gave up 5 bases and J gave up 9 bases, with 21 bases separating them. CDR3 sequence reads: CASRLDRDSGGQYF. Here the CDR3 DNA reads TGCGCCAGCAGATTAGACAGAGATTCCGGCGGGCAGTACTTC.

CDR3 sequence: CASSQGRGSEAFF. The CDR3 DNA is TGTGCCAGCAGCCAAGGCAGGGGGTCAGAAGCTTTCTTT. This chain joins TRBV3-1 (or the pseudogene TRBV3-2) and TRBJ1-1; 7 bases match TRBD1. Losses at the gene ends were 1 base for V and 8 bases for J; bases not matched to a gene: 4. This CDR3 contains 13 residues. Germline CDR1 and CDR2: LGHDT and YNNKEL (reference sequence).

This chain uses TRBV5-8 with TRBJ2-5; maybe TRBD1 (5 bases). Per germline, CDR1 SGHTS and CDR2 YDEGEE. The CDR3 length is 15 residues. V was pared by 2 bases and J by 5 bases, with 16 bases between. CDR3: CASSLKGARRETQYF. For the CDR3, the DNA is TGTGCCAGCAGCTTAAAAGGGGCGCGCCGGGAGACCCAGTACTTC.

This chain links TRBV5-6 with TRBJ2-7; the D is unclear. This CDR3 spans 11 amino acids. The germline CDR1 and CDR2 sequences are SGHDT and YYEEEE. Between the trimmed V and J ends, which lost 2 bases and 5 bases, there was a span of 5 bases. The CDR3 DNA sequence: TGTGCCAGCAGCTTCCTCGACGAGCAGTACTTC. This codes for CASSFLDEQYF.

The V gene is TRBV5-4, the J gene TRBJ1-2, with 8 bases that match TRBD1. J lost 4 bases, V lost 5 bases, and 4 bases had no gene match. This CDR3 has 13 amino acids. From germline, CDR1 is SGHNT and CDR2 YYREEE (reference sequence). As DNA, the CDR3 is TGTGCCAGCAGTCCACAGGGGGTCTATGGCTACACCTTC. This codes for CASSPQGVYGYTF.

This chain joins TRBV5-1 and TRBJ1-3, with a weak D call TRBD1 (5 bases). The CDR3 contains 15 residues. CDR1 is SGHRS and CDR2 is YFSETQ in the germline V gene. Trimming pared 4 bases from V and 4 bases from J, leaving 15 bases between. CDR3 region: CASSLSGQPGNTIYF. DNA of the CDR3: TGCGCCAGCAGCCTATCAGGACAACCCGGAAACACCATATATTTT.